The clone carrying this TCR beta chain occurred many times. The record originates from a study of blood T cell repertoires in COVID-19. Study background: The United States, Italy and Spain supplied acute and convalescent COVID-19 samples. Sources were T cells, B-cell-depleted T cells, or PBMCs; the material itself was cDNA or gDNA.

Germline-derived CDR1 and CDR2 are GTSNPN and SVGIG (reference sequence). The CDR3 totals 14 residues. J gave up 8 bases and V 4 bases, and 10 bases lay outside the gene matches. Each participant's cohort was designated according to participant-reported clinical history. Method: immunoSEQ multiplex PCR; TCRdb's copy keeps in-frame clones and lacks some. Seen here are about 190,000 clones, 84% observed once, and the top ten hold around 3.1%. This receptor was obtained from a woman younger than 45 who had been exposed to COVID-19. This chain links TRBV30 with TRBJ1-4; 7 bases are shared with TRBD1. Sequencing was done on a sample of PBMCs or T cells enriched from blood (not recorded which). CDR3 amino acids: CAWKQGRGAEKLFF. CDR3 nucleotide sequence: TGTGCCTGGAAACAGGGGAGAGGGGCGGAAAAACTGTTTTTT.